The 3 T cell receptor beta chains listed next were all sequenced from one sample in a study of spatial heterogeneity in lung cancer. Sample time point: sample taken at primary tumor resection. Unsorted whole RNA samples from tumor, nontumor lung or frozen PBMC were sequenced. TCRdb processed the 5' RACE reads anew with MiXCR; each CDR3 protein has one entry. This table has 40,000 or so distinct CDR3 sequences, approximately 7.5% appearing once. The sequencing here drew on PBMCs, taken at surgery. All receptors come from a male donor with early-stage non-small cell lung cancer.

This clonotype was seen many times. The chain has TRBV12-3 or TRBV12-4 and TRBJ1-1, with 7 bases fitting TRBD1. The CDR3 length is 14 residues. The V segment lost 5 bases and the J segment 3 bases; nucleotides outside the gene matches: 6. The CDR3: CASSKNRGYTEAFF. The CDR3, as DNA: TGTGCCAGCAGTAAAAACAGGGGCTACACTGAAGCTTTCTTT.

The chain employs TRBV20-1 and TRBJ1-2, with 7 bases matching TRBD1. CDR1 and CDR2 from the germline V gene are DFQATT and SNEGSKA (reference sequence). The CDR3 covers 13 residues. V lost 3 bases and J lost 4; bases outside the gene matches: 5. The CDR3 DNA sequence: TGCAGTGCTAGTGTTGCAGGGGGCTATGGCTACACCTTC. It yields the protein CSASVAGGYGYTF.

This clonotype occurred many times. CDR3: CATRGPREINTYNEQFF. For the CDR3, the DNA is TGTGCCACCAGAGGACCCCGGGAAATAAACACCTACAATGAGCAGTTCTTC. The J gene is TRBJ2-1, the V gene TRBV15; a possible D gene is TRBD2 (5 bases). Germline CDR1 is LNHNV and CDR2 is YYDKDF (reference sequence). Trimming took off 6 bases at V and 2 bases at J, with 20 bases between the two ends. The length of the CDR3 is 17 residues.